The 10 T cell receptor beta chains reported below all come from one sample, sequenced in a study of blood T cell repertoires in COVID-19 (dated by TCRdb to the early 2020s). Receptors were amplified or captured by the immunoSEQ multiplex PCR assay. This immuneACCESS table, as held by TCRdb, lists in-frame sequences with V and J called but not all clones. Of the missing ones, under half trace to an unresolved V gene in checked studies; the others have no known cause. The sample includes roughly 170,000 clones, with 80% to 90% observed a single time. The ten most abundant clones make up around an eighth of the sample. The sequenced sample was peripheral blood. These receptors were obtained from a woman between 65 and 79 years old with COVID-19, enrolled during active disease.

The rearrangement joins TRBV14 to TRBJ2-1; a possible D gene is TRBD1 (7 bases). Germline V gene sequence: CDR1 SGHDN, CDR2 FVKESK. The CDR3 length is 16 residues. Trimming took off 4 bases at V and 0 bases at J, with 13 bases between the two ends. CDR3 coding DNA: TGTGCCAGCAGCCGACTAGGACAGGTCTCCTACAATGAGCAGTTCTTC. Encoded protein: CASSRLGQVSYNEQFF.

The genes are TRBV30 and TRBJ1-1, with a possible D match to TRBD1 (5 bases). From germline, CDR1 is GTSNPN and CDR2 SVGIG (reference sequence). The CDR3 covers 14 residues. The V end lost 4 bases, the J end lost 0 bases, and 12 bases lay between the germline ends. CDR3 loop: CAWNFKGVNTEAFF. In DNA, the CDR3 is TGTGCCTGGAACTTTAAAGGGGTGAACACTGAAGCTTTCTTT.

This clone was found a few times. The chain couples TRBV4-1 to TRBJ1-5; no definite D call. The CDR3 has 14 amino acids. CDR1 and CDR2 from the germline V gene are MGHRA and YSYEKL. Trimming removed 1 base from V and 2 bases from J, with 6 bases in between. The CDR3 sequence is CASSQGARNQPQHF. The CDR3, as DNA: TGCGCCAGCAGCCAAGGGGCGCGCAATCAGCCCCAGCATTTT.

The V gene is TRBV4-2, the J gene TRBJ2-3, with TRBD2 as a possible D gene (7 bases). The CDR3 covers 14 residues. The V end lost 1 base, the J end lost 4 bases, and 9 bases lay between the germline ends. Germline CDR1 LGHNA, CDR2 YNFKEQ. The CDR3 DNA reads TGTGCCAGCAGCCAAGGAGGGGGGGCAGATACGCAGTATTTT. It specifies CASSQGGGADTQYF.

This sequence joins TRBV7-2 and TRBJ1-3; D perhaps matches TRBD1 (5 bases). This CDR3 has 15 amino acids. V lost 1 base to trimming and J lost 0 bases, with 7 bases between them. Germline CDR1 SGHTA, CDR2 FQGNSA. CDR3 loop: CASSLGTYSGNTIYF. DNA of the CDR3: TGTGCCAGCAGCTTAGGGACATACTCTGGAAACACCATATATTTT.

The chain is built from TRBV5-1 and TRBJ1-2, with 7 bases identical to TRBD1. This CDR3 region has 15 residues. J was trimmed by 8 bases and V by 0 bases; bases with no gene match: 10. Per germline, CDR1 SGHRS and CDR2 YFSETQ. This CDR3 reads CASSLEADRVGGYTF. CDR3 nucleotide sequence: TGCGCCAGCAGCTTGGAGGCCGACAGGGTGGGCGGCTACACCTTC.

The chain employs TRBV5-8 and TRBJ2-7; 8 positions match TRBD1. Germline V gives CDR1 SGHTS, CDR2 YDEGEE. This CDR3 has 15 residues. V shed 4 bases, J shed 5 bases, and the junction held 11 bases outside the gene matches. The CDR3 DNA reads as TGTGCCAGCAGCCCGTCCAGGGACAGGTCGAACGAGCAGTACTTC. It is translated as CASSPSRDRSNEQYF.

This chain connects TRBV2 to TRBJ2-5; 12 nucleotides align to TRBD1. V was clipped by 4 bases and J by 5 bases; unmatched bases: 5. The CDR3 loop spans 15 amino acids. Germline lookup yields CDR1 SNHLY and CDR2 FYNNEI. The CDR3 region has the DNA TGTGCCAGCAGTGTTGGGACAGGGGGCATGGAGACCCAGTACTTC. This codes for CASSVGTGGMETQYF.

The gene calls are TRBV6-5 and TRBJ2-5, with 10 bases lining up with TRBD2. The V gene end was trimmed by 5 bases and the J gene end by 4 bases; junction bases not matched to a gene: 4. CDR3 length: 14 residues. Germline-derived CDR1 and CDR2 are MNHEY and SVGAGI. CDR3 region: CASSPASGRETQYF. The DNA for the CDR3 is TGTGCCAGCAGTCCCGCTAGCGGGAGAGAGACCCAGTACTTC.

The chain recombines TRBV7-9 with TRBJ1-2, with TRBD1 identical over 8 bases. Germline CDR1 reads SEHNR; CDR2 reads FQNEAQ (reference sequence). The CDR3 contains 16 residues. Germline trimming cut 5 bases from V and 7 bases from J; bases unmatched to any gene: 15. The CDR3 DNA follows: TGTGCCAGCAGCGAGACAGGGGCTAGGGTGACGTTTGGCTACACCTTC. Translation: CASSETGARVTFGYTF.